This T cell receptor (beta chain) came from a study of blood T cell repertoires in COVID-19. On the study more broadly: Sources were T cells, B-cell-depleted T cells, or PBMCs; the material itself was cDNA or gDNA.

Measured with immunoSEQ multiplex PCR; TCRdb has only the in-frame clones, and not every one. The sample lists some 270,000 clones; 80% to 90% were seen once. Trimming shortened V by 1 base and J by 6 bases, and 16 bases separated the two germline ends. This CDR3 contains 17 residues. Germline V gives CDR1 LGHNA, CDR2 YSLEER. All enrollees were about 18 to 90 years old and from about 25 US areas. This clonotype originated in a woman aged 45-60 years who had been exposed to COVID-19. Material for sequencing was PBMCs or T cells enriched from blood (not recorded which). The J gene is TRBJ1-6, the V gene TRBV4-3, with D unclear. This chain's CDR3 is CASSQVSMGLGNSPLHF. The CDR3 coding sequence is TGCGCCAGCAGCCAAGTCTCCATGGGCCTGGGTAATTCACCCCTCCACTTT.